The 26 T cell receptor beta chains given below trace back to one sample, sequenced in a study of OX40 agonist ivuxolimab in advanced cancers. Profiled with immunoSEQ multiplex PCR; TCRdb holds only in-frame clones, not every one. In the table there are 80,000 to 95,000 clones, more than 80% of which are singletons. The sample in question was CD4+ or CD8+ T cells sorted from blood, obtained in a trial of the OX40 agonist ivuxolimab. Every receptor here comes from an adult with an advanced solid tumor such as melanoma, head and neck, liver or kidney cancer.

The chain links TRBV30 to TRBJ2-7; D is uncertain. V was cut by 3 bases and J by 7 bases, with 10 bases left in between. CDR1 GTSNPN and CDR2 SVGIG come from the germline V gene (reference sequence). The CDR3 loop spans 11 amino acids. This CDR3 is CAWRFLTEQYF. CDR3 bases: TGTGCCTGGAGATTTCTTACTGAGCAGTACTTC.

The chain combines TRBV19 with TRBJ2-7; unclear D gene. There are 14 residues in the CDR3. Trimming removed 3 bases at V and 3 bases at J, with 12 bases between. The germline V gene encodes CDR1 LNHDA and CDR2 SQIVND (reference sequence). The CDR3 here is CASSIGRLNYEQYF. CDR3 coding DNA: TGTGCCAGTAGTATCGGCAGGTTGAACTACGAGCAGTACTTC.

In its sample, this clone was seen once. V gene TRBV5-6 combines with J gene TRBJ2-1; 8 bases are shared with TRBD2. CDR3 size: 14 residues. V lost 7 bases, J lost 0 bases, and 3 bases stayed unmatched. Germline V gene lookup returns CDR1 SGHDT and CDR2 YYEEEE. The CDR3 protein is CASLSGSSYNEQFF. The CDR3 DNA reads TGTGCCAGCCTCAGCGGGAGCTCCTACAATGAGCAGTTCTTC.

The CDR3 DNA sequence: TGTGCCAGCAGTTACTCCCCTAGGGGCTCCTACAATGAGCAGTTCTTC. Translating gives CASSYSPRGSYNEQFF. The V and J genes are TRBV6-5 and TRBJ2-1; weak D call: TRBD1 (5 bases). This CDR3 comprises 16 residues. Germline-derived CDR1 and CDR2 are MNHEY and SVGAGI. V was trimmed by 0 bases and J by 0 bases, leaving 9 bases between them.

V and J are TRBV6-6 and TRBJ2-7, with D perhaps TRBD2 (5 bases). The CDR3 is made up of 14 amino acids. Trimming removed 2 bases from V and 4 bases from J, with 12 bases in between. Germline V gene sequence: CDR1 MNHNY, CDR2 SVGAGI (reference sequence). The CDR3 protein is CASSYQGLLYEQYF. The CDR3 DNA is TGTGCCAGCAGTTACCAAGGACTGTTGTACGAGCAGTACTTC.

The chain recombines TRBV11-2 with TRBJ1-2; D gene uncertain. The CDR3 extends over 14 amino acids. CDR1 SGHAT and CDR2 FQNNGV come from the germline V gene. Deletions cut 2 bases from V and 2 bases from J, with 9 bases between. CDR3 in DNA: TGTGCCAGCAGCTTAATGGGTGCGAACTATGGCTACACCTTC. Protein product: CASSLMGANYGYTF.

The genes are TRBV9 and TRBJ2-1; 8 nucleotides match TRBD2. Losses at the gene ends were 0 bases for V and 7 bases for J; bases not matched to a gene: 3. This CDR3 region has 14 residues. Germline V gene sequence: CDR1 SGDLS, CDR2 YYNGEE. This CDR3 reads CASSVGAGANEQFF. CDR3 in DNA: TGTGCCAGCAGCGTAGGAGCGGGAGCGAATGAGCAGTTCTTC.

The chain has TRBV5-1 and TRBJ1-2; TRBD1 aligns across 7 bases. Germline assignment: CDR1 SGHRS and CDR2 YFSETQ. The CDR3 consists of 15 residues. The junction had 5 bases not matched to a gene; V was cut back by 3 bases and J by 0 bases. The CDR3 loop reads CASSYRDSTNYGYTF. The CDR3 nucleotides read TGCGCCAGCAGCTACCGGGACAGCACTAACTATGGCTACACCTTC.

The chain joins TRBV19 to TRBJ1-1; TRBD1 agrees at 7 bases. Germline V gene sequence: CDR1 LNHDA, CDR2 SQIVND (reference sequence). The CDR3 extends over 16 amino acids. The V gene end was trimmed by 9 bases and the J gene end by 1 base; junction bases not matched to a gene: 14. The CDR3 loop is CASQGPTGTENTEAFF. The CDR3 DNA reads TGTGCCAGCCAAGGTCCAACCGGGACAGAGAACACTGAAGCTTTCTTT.

The sample holds one count of this clone. The V and J genes are TRBV9 and TRBJ1-4, with 7 bases fitting TRBD1. Germline V CDR1 and CDR2: SGDLS, YYNGEE. The V segment lost 0 bases and the J segment 8 bases; nucleotides outside the gene matches: 4. This CDR3 contains 14 residues. The CDR3 DNA reads TGTGCCAGCAGCGTAGCACAGGGGAAGGAAAAACTGTTTTTT. Protein product: CASSVAQGKEKLFF.

V is TRBV23-1 and J is TRBJ1-5, with a tentative D call TRBD1 (6 bases). TRBV23-1 is recorded as an ORF, its role being uncertain. There are 16 residues in the CDR3. Deletions cut 0 bases from V and 0 bases from J, with 9 bases between. CDR3 nucleotide sequence: TGCGCCAGCAGTCAATCGAAGGGGGTTAGCAATCAGCCCCAGCATTTT. Residues: CASSQSKGVSNQPQHF.

The J gene is TRBJ1-6, the V gene TRBV6-5, with unresolved D. The ends were cut back, 3 bases at V and 9 bases at J, with 15 bases in the middle. This CDR3 is built from 15 residues. CDR1 is MNHEY, CDR2 SVGAGI, per germline. The CDR3 DNA is TGTGCCAGCAGTTATCGTGGGGTTTGGGGTTCACCCCTCCACTTT. It yields the protein CASSYRGVWGSPLHF.

The chain is built from TRBV5-6 and TRBJ2-7; the D is unclear. The CDR3 runs to 14 residues. Germline V gene lookup returns CDR1 SGHDT and CDR2 YYEEEE. The V and J ends lost 2 bases and 2 bases respectively, with 11 bases between them. CDR3 sequence: CASSFVGRTYEQYF. CDR3 coding DNA: TGTGCCAGCAGCTTCGTCGGCAGAACCTACGAGCAGTACTTC.

The CDR3 protein is CAISESNAGRDINNEQFF. The DNA for the CDR3 is TGTGCCATCAGTGAGTCGAATGCCGGCCGGGACATTAACAATGAGCAGTTCTTC. The J gene is TRBJ2-1, the V gene TRBV10-3; D perhaps matches TRBD1 (6 bases). Between the trimmed V and J ends, which lost 0 bases and 5 bases, there was a span of 20 bases. This CDR3 contains 18 residues. Germline V gives CDR1 ENHRY, CDR2 SYGVKD.

The CDR3 reads CATSRTTSYNEQFF. CDR3 DNA sequence: TGTGCCACCAGCAGAACCACCTCCTACAATGAGCAGTTCTTC. The chain recombines TRBV15 with TRBJ2-1, with D unresolved. Germline assignment: CDR1 LNHNV and CDR2 YYDKDF (reference sequence). V was cut by 2 bases and J by 0 bases, with 5 bases left in between. The CDR3 is 14 amino acids. The whole variable domain, filled in from reference TRBV15 and TRBJ2-1, reads DAMVIQNPRYQVTQFGKPVTLSCSQTLNHNVMYWYQQKSSQAPKLLFHYYDKDFNNEADTPDNFQSRRPNTSFCFLDIRSPGLGDTAMYLCATSRTTSYNEQFFGPGTRLTVL.

The rearrangement uses TRBV5-1 and TRBJ2-3; 7 positions match TRBD1. The germline gives CDR1 SGHRS, CDR2 YFSETQ. The CDR3 has 20 amino acids. The ends lost 3 bases at V and 2 bases at J; junction bases unmatched: 21. Written as DNA, the CDR3 is TGCGCCAGCAGCTCCCGGACAGGCTTCAATCCCCCACCCGACACAGATACGCAGTATTTT. It encodes CASSSRTGFNPPPDTDTQYF.

V usage is TRBV25-1 and J usage is TRBJ1-3; D call uncertain. The CDR3 spans 13 residues. Germline V lookup: CDR1 MGHDK, CDR2 SYGVNS. Trimming pared 5 bases from V and 0 bases from J, leaving 5 bases between. CDR3 sequence (DNA): TGTGCCAGCAGTTATCTCTCTGGAAACACCATATATTTT. Residues: CASSYLSGNTIYF.

The rearrangement joins TRBV30 to TRBJ1-1; D possibly corresponds to TRBD1 (6 bases). Germline V gene data show CDR1 as GTSNPN and CDR2 as SVGIG (reference sequence). CDR3 length: 14 amino acids. V lost 3 bases and J 0 bases, leaving 11 bases between the germline ends. The CDR3 is CAWRGDMMNTEAFF. Here the CDR3 DNA reads TGTGCCTGGAGAGGGGACATGATGAACACTGAAGCTTTCTTT. Using reference TRBV30 and TRBJ1-1 for the parts outside the CDR3, the full variable domain is SQTIHQWPATLVQPVGSPLSLECTVEGTSNPNLYWYRQAAGRGLQLLFYSVGIGQISSEVPQNLSASRPQDRQFILSSKKLLLSDSGFYLCAWRGDMMNTEAFFGQGTRLTVV.

On this clone itself: Other DNA sequences of this sample code for an identical CDR3. The chain combines TRBV9 with TRBJ2-1, with unresolved D. The CDR3 loop spans 15 amino acids. The germline V gene has CDR1 SGDLS and CDR2 YYNGEE. V lost 0 bases, J lost 0 bases, and 7 bases lay in between. CDR3 DNA: TGTGCCAGCAGCGTAGAGGGCGGCTCCTACAATGAGCAGTTCTTC. Translation: CASSVEGGSYNEQFF.

This rearrangement joins TRBV7-2 to TRBJ1-4, with 12 positions matching TRBD1. With 2 bases clipped from V and 7 bases from J, the junction kept 5 bases outside the gene matches. This CDR3 has 16 amino acids. The V gene's germline CDR1 is SGHTA and CDR2 FQGNSA. The chain's CDR3 is CASSLLGTGGFEKLFF. The CDR3 nucleotides are TGTGCCAGCAGCTTATTAGGGACAGGGGGCTTTGAAAAACTGTTTTTT.

The rearrangement links TRBV27 to TRBJ2-7, with 7 nucleotides matching TRBD2. The V gene end was trimmed by 2 bases and the J gene end by 5 bases; junction bases not matched to a gene: 6. This CDR3 is 14 amino acids long. Germline V gives CDR1 MNHEY, CDR2 SMNVEV (reference sequence). In DNA, the CDR3 is TGTGCCAGCAGTTTAAGTGGGAGGGGTAACGAGCAGTACTTC. Translated, it gives CASSLSGRGNEQYF.

This clone was picked up one time. The rearrangement uses TRBV29-1 and TRBJ1-2, with a possible D match to TRBD1 (6 bases). Germline CDR1 SQVTM, CDR2 ANQGSEA. V was clipped by 6 bases and J by 6 bases, with 14 bases between them. This CDR3 spans 12 amino acids. The CDR3 loop is CSVIYRDHGYTF. In nucleotides, the CDR3 is TGCAGCGTCATCTACAGGGATCATGGCTACACCTTC.

The genes are TRBV11-2 and TRBJ2-1; 7 nucleotides agree with TRBD1. Trimming took 5 bases from V and 4 from J; bases not matched to a gene: 11. This CDR3 has 16 amino acids. From germline, CDR1 is SGHAT and CDR2 FQNNGV. Here the CDR3 DNA reads TGTGCCAGCAGCGACCCGACAGGGAATACTTACAATGAGCAGTTCTTC. It translates to CASSDPTGNTYNEQFF.

This chain links TRBV10-3 with TRBJ2-1; D is ambiguous. This CDR3 comprises 12 residues. CDR1 and CDR2 (germline): ENHRY, SYGVKD. Trimming stripped 6 bases from V and 8 bases from J, with 11 bases between. The CDR3 coding sequence is TGTGCCATCAGCCTAGTCCTGGATGAGCAGTTCTTC. This sequence encodes CAISLVLDEQFF.

A word on this clone: The germline gene is not matched at one end of the junction; a read error may be the cause. The chain is built from TRBV9 and TRBJ1-3; D gene unclear. The CDR3 is 14 amino acids. Per the germline V gene, CDR1 is SGDLS and CDR2 is YYNGEE. The CDR3 spells CAGSSLPSGNTIYF. CDR3 sequence (DNA): TGTGCCGGCAGCTCCCTTCCTTCCGGAAACACCATATATTTT. Complete variable domain (other parts from reference TRBV9 and TRBJ1-3): DSGVTQTPKHLITATGQRVTLRCSPRSGDLSVYWYQQSLDQGLQFLIQYYNGEERAKGNILERFSAQQFPDLHSELNLSSLELGDSALYFCAGSSLPSGNTIYFGEGSWLTVV.

The V gene is TRBV19, the J gene TRBJ2-7; TRBD2 matches 8 bases. V was clipped by 1 base and J by 0 bases; unmatched bases: 2. Germline CDR1 is LNHDA and CDR2 is SQIVND (reference sequence). The length of the CDR3 is 15 residues. CDR3 residues: CASSIAGGSSYEQYF. The CDR3, as DNA: TGTGCCAGTAGTATAGCGGGAGGGAGCTCCTACGAGCAGTACTTC.